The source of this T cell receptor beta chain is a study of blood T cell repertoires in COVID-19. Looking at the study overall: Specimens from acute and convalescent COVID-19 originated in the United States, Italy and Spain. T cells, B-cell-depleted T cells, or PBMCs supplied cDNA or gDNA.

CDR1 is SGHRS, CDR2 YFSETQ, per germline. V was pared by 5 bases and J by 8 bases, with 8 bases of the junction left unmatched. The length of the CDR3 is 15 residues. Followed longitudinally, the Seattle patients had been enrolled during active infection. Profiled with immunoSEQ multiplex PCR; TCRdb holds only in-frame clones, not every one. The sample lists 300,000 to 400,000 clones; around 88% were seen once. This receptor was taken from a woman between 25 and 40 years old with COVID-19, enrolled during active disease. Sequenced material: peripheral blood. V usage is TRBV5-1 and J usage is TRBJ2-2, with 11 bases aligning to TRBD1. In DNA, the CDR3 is TGCGCCAGCAGATCCGGGACAGGGGGTCCTGGGGAGCTGTTTTTT. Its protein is CASRSGTGGPGELFF.